These 4 T cell receptor beta chains share one sample of origin, sequenced in a study of blood T cell repertoires in COVID-19. Some clones are missing from TCRdb's copy, which holds only in-frame ones; the method was immunoSEQ multiplex PCR. The data show roughly 68,000 clones, roughly 80% seen once. What was sequenced was peripheral blood. Receptors originate from a man older than 75 with active COVID-19.

This clone showed up just once. CDR3 amino acids: CASSPSFGSNTGELFF. The CDR3 nucleotides read TGTGCCAGCAGCCCCTCTTTCGGGTCGAACACCGGGGAGCTGTTTTTT. The chain carries TRBV11-3 and TRBJ2-2; D is unclear. Trimming took off 5 bases at V and 0 bases at J, with 13 bases between the two ends. CDR3 length equals 16 residues. In germline, CDR1 is SGHNT, CDR2 YENEEA.

This clone was found once. The chain has TRBV6-4 and TRBJ2-3; TRBD1 aligns across 9 bases. V dropped 5 bases and J dropped 1; count of bases not matched to a gene: 1. In germline, CDR1 is MRHNA, CDR2 SNTAGT. This CDR3 region has 14 residues. The CDR3 spells CASSRTGGTDTQYF. CDR3 coding DNA: TGTGCCAGCAGTCGGACAGGGGGCACAGATACGCAGTATTTT.

The chain uses TRBV18 and TRBJ1-4; tentatively, D is TRBD1 (6 bases). This CDR3 is 18 amino acids long. The germline V gene encodes CDR1 KGHSH and CDR2 LQKENI. The V gene lost 2 bases and the J gene lost 1 base, with 17 bases spanning the gap. For the CDR3, the DNA is TGTGCCAGCTCACCAAAGCCCAGGGGTTTCGGAACTAATGAAAAACTGTTTTTT. It translates to CASSPKPRGFGTNEKLFF.

The chain links TRBV24-1 to TRBJ2-1; 10 nucleotides match TRBD2. With 8 bases clipped from V and 9 bases from J, the junction kept 9 bases outside the gene matches. The germline V gene has CDR1 KGHDR and CDR2 SFDVKD. This CDR3 is built from 14 residues. CDR3 sequence (DNA): TGTGCCACCAATCGAGCGGGAGGGCCCAGTGAGCAGTTCTTC. Translating it yields CATNRAGGPSEQFF.